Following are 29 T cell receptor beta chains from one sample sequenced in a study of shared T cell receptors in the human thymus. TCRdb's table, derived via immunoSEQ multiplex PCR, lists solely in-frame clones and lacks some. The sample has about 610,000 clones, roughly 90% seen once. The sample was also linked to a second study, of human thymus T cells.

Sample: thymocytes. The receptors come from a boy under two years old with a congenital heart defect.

The CDR3 DNA reads TGTGCCTGGAGTCCACAGGGGGTTAACACTGAAGCTTTCTTT. It yields the protein CAWSPQGVNTEAFF. V and J are TRBV30 and TRBJ1-1; TRBD1 agrees at 8 bases. The CDR3 runs 14 residues. J was trimmed by 2 bases and V by 2 bases; bases with no gene match: 4. Germline CDR1 is GTSNPN and CDR2 is SVGIG (reference sequence).

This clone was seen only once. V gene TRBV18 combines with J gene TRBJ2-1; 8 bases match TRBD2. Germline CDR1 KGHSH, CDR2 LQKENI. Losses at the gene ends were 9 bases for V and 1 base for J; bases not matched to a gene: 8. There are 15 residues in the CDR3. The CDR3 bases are TGTGCCAGTAGCAACAGCGGGAGTTCCTACAATGAGCAGTTCTTC. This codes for CASSNSGSSYNEQFF.

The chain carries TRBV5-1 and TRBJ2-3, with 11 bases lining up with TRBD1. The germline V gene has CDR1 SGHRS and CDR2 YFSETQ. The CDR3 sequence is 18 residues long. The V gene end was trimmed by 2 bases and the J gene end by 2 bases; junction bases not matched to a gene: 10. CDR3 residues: CASSFRDRGSHDTDTQYF. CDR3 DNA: TGCGCCAGCAGCTTCCGGGACAGGGGGTCACACGACACAGATACGCAGTATTTT.

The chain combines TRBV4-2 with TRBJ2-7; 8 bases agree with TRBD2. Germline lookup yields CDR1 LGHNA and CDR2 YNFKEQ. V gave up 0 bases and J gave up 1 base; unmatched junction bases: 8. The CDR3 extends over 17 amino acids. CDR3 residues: CASSQDRGREESYEQYF. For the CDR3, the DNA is TGTGCCAGCAGCCAAGATCGGGGGCGGGAGGAATCCTACGAGCAGTACTTC.

The CDR3 sequence: CASSWGLQETQYF. For the CDR3, the DNA is TGTGCCAGCAGTTGGGGGCTGCAAGAGACCCAGTACTTC. J is TRBJ2-5 and V is TRBV6-5; TRBD1 might be the D (6 bases). Germline CDR1 is MNHEY and CDR2 is SVGAGI. With 4 bases removed from V and 2 bases from J, the gap between germline ends came to 8 bases. CDR3 size: 13 residues.

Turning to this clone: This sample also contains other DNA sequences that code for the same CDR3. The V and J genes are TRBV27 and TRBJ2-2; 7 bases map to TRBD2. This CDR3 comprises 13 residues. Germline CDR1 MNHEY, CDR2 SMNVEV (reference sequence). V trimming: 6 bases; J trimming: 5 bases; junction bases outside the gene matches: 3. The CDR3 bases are TGTGCCAGCAGATCGGGGGGAACCGGGGAGCTGTTTTTT. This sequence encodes CASRSGGTGELFF.

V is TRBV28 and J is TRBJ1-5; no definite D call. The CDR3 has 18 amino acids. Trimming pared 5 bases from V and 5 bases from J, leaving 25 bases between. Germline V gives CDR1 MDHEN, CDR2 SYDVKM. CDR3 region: CASSPPTRLRETYQPQHF. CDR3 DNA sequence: TGTGCCAGCAGTCCCCCGACCAGACTGAGGGAAACTTATCAGCCCCAGCATTTT.

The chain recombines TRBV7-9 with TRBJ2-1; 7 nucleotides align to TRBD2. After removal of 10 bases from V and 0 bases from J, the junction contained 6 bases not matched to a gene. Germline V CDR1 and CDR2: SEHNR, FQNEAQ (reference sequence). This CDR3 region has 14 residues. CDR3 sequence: CATLRTSSYNEQFF. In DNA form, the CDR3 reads TGTGCCACCCTGCGGACTAGCTCCTACAATGAGCAGTTCTTC. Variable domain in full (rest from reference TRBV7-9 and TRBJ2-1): DTGVSQNPRHKITKRGQNVTFRCDPISEHNRLYWYRQTLGQGPEFLTYFQNEAQLEKSRLLSDRFSAERPKGSFSTLEIQRTEQGDSAMYLCATLRTSSYNEQFFGPGTRLTVL.

CDR3 sequence reads: CASSLPGQGRVGRETQYF. The DNA of the CDR3 is TGTGCCAGCAGCCTTCCGGGACAGGGAAGGGTAGGCCGAGAGACCCAGTACTTC. The chain uses TRBV11-2 and TRBJ2-5, with 9 bases aligning to TRBD1. J lost 4 bases, V lost 5 bases, and 17 bases had no gene match. Germline CDR1 is SGHAT and CDR2 is FQNNGV. This CDR3 has 18 amino acids.

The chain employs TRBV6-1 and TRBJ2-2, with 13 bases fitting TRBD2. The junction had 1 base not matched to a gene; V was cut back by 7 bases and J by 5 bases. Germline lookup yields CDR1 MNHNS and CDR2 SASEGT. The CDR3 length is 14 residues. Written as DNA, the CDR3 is TGTGCCAGCAAACTAGCGGGAGGGACCGGGGAGCTGTTTTTT. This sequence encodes CASKLAGGTGELFF.

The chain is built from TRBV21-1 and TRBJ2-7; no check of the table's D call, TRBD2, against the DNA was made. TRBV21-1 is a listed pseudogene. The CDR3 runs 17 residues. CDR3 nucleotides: TGTGCCAGCAGCACCCGACCCCTAGCGGGAGACCCCTACGAGCAGTACTTC. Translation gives CASSTRPLAGDPYEQYF.

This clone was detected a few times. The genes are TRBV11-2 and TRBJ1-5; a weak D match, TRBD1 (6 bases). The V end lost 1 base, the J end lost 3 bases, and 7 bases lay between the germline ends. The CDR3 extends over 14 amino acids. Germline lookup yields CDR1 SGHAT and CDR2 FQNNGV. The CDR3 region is CASSLGQVNQPQHF. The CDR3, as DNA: TGTGCCAGCAGCTTAGGACAGGTCAATCAGCCCCAGCATTTT.

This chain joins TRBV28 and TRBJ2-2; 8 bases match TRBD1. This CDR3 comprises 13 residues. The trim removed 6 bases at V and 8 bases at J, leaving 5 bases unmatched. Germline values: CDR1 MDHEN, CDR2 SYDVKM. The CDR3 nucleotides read TGTGCCAGCAGCAAACAGGGGGGTGGGGAGCTGTTTTTT. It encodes CASSKQGGGELFF. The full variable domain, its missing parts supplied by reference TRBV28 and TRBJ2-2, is DVKVTQSSRYLVKRTGEKVFLECVQDMDHENMFWYRQDPGLGLRLIYFSYDVKMKEKGDIPEGYSVSREKKERFSLILESASTNQTSMYLCASSKQGGGELFFGEGSRLTVL.

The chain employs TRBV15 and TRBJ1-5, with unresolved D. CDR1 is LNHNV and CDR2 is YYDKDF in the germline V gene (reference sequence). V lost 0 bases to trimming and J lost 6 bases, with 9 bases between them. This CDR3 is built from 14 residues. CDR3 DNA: TGTGCCACCAGCAGAGATCGGAGGGTTCAGCCCCAGCATTTT. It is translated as CATSRDRRVQPQHF. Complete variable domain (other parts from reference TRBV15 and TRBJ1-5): DAMVIQNPRYQVTQFGKPVTLSCSQTLNHNVMYWYQQKSSQAPKLLFHYYDKDFNNEADTPDNFQSRRPNTSFCFLDIRSPGLGDTAMYLCATSRDRRVQPQHFGDGTRLSIL.

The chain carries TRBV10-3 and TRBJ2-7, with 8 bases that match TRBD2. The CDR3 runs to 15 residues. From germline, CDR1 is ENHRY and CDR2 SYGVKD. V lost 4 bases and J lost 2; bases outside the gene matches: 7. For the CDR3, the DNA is TGTGCCATCAGTGTCCGACTAGCGAGGGCCTACGAGCAGTACTTC. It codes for CAISVRLARAYEQYF.

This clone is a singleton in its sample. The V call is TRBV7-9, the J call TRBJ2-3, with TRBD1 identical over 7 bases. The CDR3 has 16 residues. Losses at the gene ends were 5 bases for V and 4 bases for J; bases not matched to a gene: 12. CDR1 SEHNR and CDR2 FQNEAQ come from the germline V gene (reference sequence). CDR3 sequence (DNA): TGTGCCAGCAGCCTCTTGGCGCAGGGGGTCGCAGATACGCAGTATTTT. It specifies CASSLLAQGVADTQYF.

CDR3 sequence: CASTSWRGRAAGELFF. The DNA for the CDR3 is TGTGCCAGCACTTCCTGGCGCGGGAGGGCCGCCGGGGAGCTGTTTTTT. The rearrangement joins TRBV27 to TRBJ2-2; 9 bases map to TRBD2. This CDR3 contains 16 residues. The trim removed 7 bases at V and 6 bases at J, leaving 12 bases unmatched. CDR1 is MNHEY and CDR2 is SMNVEV in the germline V gene (reference sequence).

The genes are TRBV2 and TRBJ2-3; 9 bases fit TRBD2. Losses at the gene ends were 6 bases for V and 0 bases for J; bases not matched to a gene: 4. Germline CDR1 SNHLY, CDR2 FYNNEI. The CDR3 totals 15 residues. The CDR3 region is CASRIAGASTDTQYF. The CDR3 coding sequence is TGTGCCAGCAGAATAGCGGGAGCTAGCACAGATACGCAGTATTTT. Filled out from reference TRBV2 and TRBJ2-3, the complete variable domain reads EPEVTQTPSHQVTQMGQEVILRCVPISNHLYFYWYRQILGQKVEFLVSFYNNEISEKSEIFDDQFSVERPDGSNFTLKIRSTKLEDSAMYFCASRIAGASTDTQYFGPGTRLTVL.

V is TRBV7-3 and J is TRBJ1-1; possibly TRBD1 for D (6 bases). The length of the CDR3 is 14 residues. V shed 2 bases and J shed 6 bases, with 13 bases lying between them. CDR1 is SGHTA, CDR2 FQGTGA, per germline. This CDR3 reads CASSLVDRESEAFF. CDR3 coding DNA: TGTGCCAGCAGCTTAGTGGACAGAGAGTCTGAAGCTTTCTTT.

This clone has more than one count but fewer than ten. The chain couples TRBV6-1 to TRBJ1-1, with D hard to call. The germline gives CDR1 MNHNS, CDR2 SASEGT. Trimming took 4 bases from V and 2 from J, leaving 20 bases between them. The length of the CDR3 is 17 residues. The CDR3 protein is CASSATGGAGLNTEAFF. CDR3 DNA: TGTGCCAGCAGTGCCACGGGAGGTGCGGGCCTTAACACTGAAGCTTTCTTT.

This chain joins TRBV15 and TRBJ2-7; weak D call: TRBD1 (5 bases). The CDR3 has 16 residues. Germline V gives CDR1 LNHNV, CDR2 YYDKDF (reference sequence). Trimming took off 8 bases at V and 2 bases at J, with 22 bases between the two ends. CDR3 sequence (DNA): TGTGCCACCGGAACGGGCGACAGCTACACGACCTACGAGCAGTACTTC. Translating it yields CATGTGDSYTTYEQYF.

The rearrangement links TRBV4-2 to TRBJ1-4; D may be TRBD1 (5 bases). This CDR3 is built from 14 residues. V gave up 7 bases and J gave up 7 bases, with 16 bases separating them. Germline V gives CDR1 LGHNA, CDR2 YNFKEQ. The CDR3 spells CASTTQGRSEKLFF. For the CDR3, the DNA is TGTGCCAGCACCACCCAGGGTAGGAGTGAAAAACTGTTTTTT.

The CDR3 protein is CASSQSVAGRAYEQYF. The CDR3 DNA reads TGCGCCAGCAGCCAAAGCGTAGCGGGAAGGGCCTACGAGCAGTACTTC. The chain is built from TRBV4-3 and TRBJ2-7, with 8 bases fitting TRBD2. Germline V gives CDR1 LGHNA, CDR2 YSLEER. V was pared by 2 bases and J by 2 bases, with 8 bases of the junction left unmatched. CDR3 length: 16 amino acids.

This CDR3 reads CASSSLTGEYQPQHF. CDR3 in DNA: TGTGCCAGCAGTTCGCTGACAGGGGAATATCAGCCCCAGCATTTT. The genes are TRBV28 and TRBJ1-5, with 8 bases matching TRBD1. Trimming took 4 bases from V and 5 from J; bases not matched to a gene: 7. CDR1 is MDHEN and CDR2 is SYDVKM in the germline V gene. The CDR3 extends over 15 amino acids.

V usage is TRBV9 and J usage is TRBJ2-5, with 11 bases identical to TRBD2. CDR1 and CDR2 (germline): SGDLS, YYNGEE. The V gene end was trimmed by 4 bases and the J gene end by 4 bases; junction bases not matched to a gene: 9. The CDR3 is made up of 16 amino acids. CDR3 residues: CASSSSSGRMGETQYF. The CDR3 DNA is TGTGCCAGCAGCTCCTCTAGCGGGAGGATGGGAGAGACCCAGTACTTC.

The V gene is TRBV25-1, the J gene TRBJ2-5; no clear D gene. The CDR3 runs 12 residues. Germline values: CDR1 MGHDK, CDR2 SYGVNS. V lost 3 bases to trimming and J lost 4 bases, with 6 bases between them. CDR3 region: CASSDLVETQYF. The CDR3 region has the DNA TGTGCCAGCAGTGACCTCGTAGAGACCCAGTACTTC.

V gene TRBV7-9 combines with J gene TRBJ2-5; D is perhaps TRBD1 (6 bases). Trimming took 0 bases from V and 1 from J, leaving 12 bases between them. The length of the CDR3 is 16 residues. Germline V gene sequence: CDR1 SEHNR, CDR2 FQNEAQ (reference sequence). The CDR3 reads CASSLAQRDTQETQYF. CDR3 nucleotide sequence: TGTGCCAGCAGCTTAGCACAACGGGACACCCAAGAGACCCAGTACTTC.

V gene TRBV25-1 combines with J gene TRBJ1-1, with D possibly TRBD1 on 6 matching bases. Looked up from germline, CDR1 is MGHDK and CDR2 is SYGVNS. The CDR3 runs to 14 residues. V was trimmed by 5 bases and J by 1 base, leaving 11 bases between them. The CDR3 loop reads CASSTTGPNTEAFF. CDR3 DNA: TGTGCCAGCAGTACGACAGGTCCGAACACTGAAGCTTTCTTT.

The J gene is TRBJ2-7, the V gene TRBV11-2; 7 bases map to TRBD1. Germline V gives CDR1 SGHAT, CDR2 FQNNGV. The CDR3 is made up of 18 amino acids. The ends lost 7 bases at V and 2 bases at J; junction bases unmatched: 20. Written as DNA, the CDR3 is TGTGCCAGCACCATGGGACAGCCCTACCTAGGCTTGGCCTACGAGCAGTACTTC. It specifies CASTMGQPYLGLAYEQYF. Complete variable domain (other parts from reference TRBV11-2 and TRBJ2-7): EAGVAQSPRYKIIEKRQSVAFWCNPISGHATLYWYQQILGQGPKLLIQFQNNGVVDDSQLPKDRFSAERLKGVDSTLKIQPAKLEDSAVYLCASTMGQPYLGLAYEQYFGPGTRLTVT.